Listed below are T cell receptor beta chains from one sample, sequenced in a study of blood T cell repertoires in COVID-19. Profiled with immunoSEQ multiplex PCR; TCRdb holds only in-frame clones, not every one. This table has about 310,000 clones, 80% to 90% appearing once. The material sequenced was peripheral blood. Receptor source: a man aged 50 or older with active or convalescent COVID-19. Both conserved end residues are part of each CDR3. A D gene is named only where the DNA matches it firmly. Some rows mark clone size as missing; the rest say once, few, many or name a class of expanded clone.

V gene	D gene	J gene	clone size	CDR3 protein	CDR3 DNA
TRBV9	TRBD1	TRBJ2-2	NA	CASSTSGTASGELFF	TGTGCCAGCAGCACCTCCGGGACAGCTAGCGGGGAGCTGTTTTTT
TRBV28	NA	TRBJ2-7	NA	CASSFHPGLLSYEQYF	TGTGCCAGCAGTTTCCACCCGGGACTCCTTTCCTACGAGCAGTACTTC
TRBV6-5	NA	TRBJ2-7	NA	CASRLHGGYEQYF	TGTGCCAGCAGACTCCATGGTGGCTACGAGCAGTACTTC
TRBV27	NA	TRBJ1-2	NA	CASGSDGWAHGGYTF	TGTGCCAGCGGATCTGACGGTTGGGCCCACGGTGGCTACACCTTC
TRBV3-1/TRBV3-2	NA	TRBJ2-3	NA	CASSSPGPSTDTQYF	TGTGCCAGCAGCTCACCAGGGCCTAGCACAGATACGCAGTATTTT
TRBV18	NA	TRBJ2-7	NA	CASSLRQHEQYF	TGTGCCAGCTCCCTGCGGCAACACGAGCAGTACTTC
TRBV6-5	NA	TRBJ2-7	NA	CASSRGTETEQYF	TGTGCCAGCAGTCGGGGGACAGAAACCGAGCAGTACTTC
TRBV4-1	TRBD1	TRBJ2-1	NA	CASSQALGDRGNNEQFF	TGCGCCAGCAGCCAAGCCCTAGGGGACAGGGGTAACAATGAGCAGTTCTTC
TRBV29-1	NA	TRBJ1-4	NA	CSVRATANEKLFF	TGCAGCGTTAGAGCGACGGCAAATGAAAAACTGTTTTTT
TRBV7-2	TRBD1	TRBJ1-2	NA	CASSRDRGTYGYTF	TGTGCCAGCAGCCGGGACAGGGGTACCTATGGCTACACCTTC
TRBV5-4	NA	TRBJ2-5	once	CASSPNYQETQYF	TGTGCCAGCAGCCCTAATTACCAAGAGACCCAGTACTTC
TRBV2	TRBD2	TRBJ2-1	NA	CASSAGVAGVSSSYNEQFF	TGTGCCAGCAGTGCCGGGGTAGCGGGAGTCTCAAGCTCCTACAATGAGCAGTTCTTC
TRBV27	NA	TRBJ2-5	few	CASSLRGQETQYF	TGTGCCAGCAGTTTAAGGGGCCAAGAGACCCAGTACTTC
TRBV5-6	NA	TRBJ2-3	NA	CASSPYLTDTQYF	TGTGCCAGCAGCCCCTACCTGACAGATACGCAGTATTTT
TRBV24-1	NA	TRBJ2-5	NA	CATSGSSQETQYF	TGTGCCACCAGTGGTAGCAGCCAAGAGACCCAGTACTTC
TRBV28	TRBD2	TRBJ2-4	NA	CASSLKGAGGDIQYF	TGTGCCAGCAGTTTAAAAGGGGCCGGGGGGGACATTCAGTACTTC
TRBV11-2	NA	TRBJ1-1	NA	CASSLEGAEAFF	TGTGCCAGCAGCTTAGAGGGCGCTGAAGCTTTCTTT
TRBV28	TRBD1	TRBJ1-2	NA	CASSSTASGQGVFSFNYGYTF	TGTGCCAGCTCCTCTACGGCCTCGGGGCAGGGGGTATTCTCGTTTAACTATGGCTACACCTTC
TRBV11-2	TRBD1	TRBJ1-1	NA	CASREIRDRQPQGTEAFF	TGTGCCAGCAGAGAAATCCGGGACAGGCAACCCCAAGGGACTGAAGCTTTCTTT
TRBV18	TRBD2	TRBJ2-1	NA	CASSPNRLAGAYNEQFF	TGTGCCAGCTCACCTAACCGACTAGCGGGAGCCTACAATGAGCAGTTCTTC
TRBV3-1/TRBV3-2	NA	TRBJ1-5	NA	CASGDIVHSLRRQPQHF	TGTGCCAGCGGGGACATAGTACACAGTCTAAGGAGACAGCCCCAGCATTTT
TRBV2	NA	TRBJ2-2	NA	CASREGRRTGELFF	TGTGCCAGCAGGGAGGGTCGCCGCACCGGGGAGCTGTTTTTT
TRBV28	NA	TRBJ1-5	NA	CASSVTSGQPQHF	TGTGCCAGCAGTGTTACAAGTGGTCAGCCCCAGCATTTT
TRBV5-1	TRBD2	TRBJ2-7	NA	CASSLTSGSGYEQYF	TGCGCCAGCAGCTTAACTAGCGGGAGCGGATACGAGCAGTACTTC
TRBV6-5	TRBD1	TRBJ1-2	NA	CASIRQGGLGYGYTF	TGTGCCAGCATTAGACAGGGGGGATTGGGCTATGGCTACACCTTC
TRBV7-8	TRBD2	TRBJ2-1	once	CASIKGLAGNNEQFF	TGTGCCAGCATCAAGGGACTAGCGGGGAACAATGAGCAGTTCTTC
TRBV24-1	TRBD1	TRBJ2-3	NA	CATSDGQGRGADTQYF	TGTGCCACCAGTGATGGACAGGGGCGCGGGGCAGATACGCAGTATTTT
TRBV10-3	NA	TRBJ1-1	NA	CAINQGENTEAFF	TGTGCCATCAACCAGGGCGAGAACACTGAAGCTTTCTTT
TRBV5-1	NA	TRBJ1-3	NA	CASSLGQTGNTIYF	TGCGCCAGCAGCTTGGGACAGACTGGAAACACCATATATTTT
TRBV6-1	TRBD1	TRBJ1-2	NA	CASSEDRGQGEGYTF	TGTGCCAGCAGTGAAGATCGGGGACAGGGCGAGGGCTACACCTTC
TRBV11-2	NA	TRBJ1-3	NA	CASSPEGSGNTIYF	TGTGCCAGCAGCCCCGAGGGCTCTGGAAACACCATATATTTT
TRBV11-2	NA	TRBJ2-5	NA	CASSLGRVQETQYF	TGTGCCAGCAGCTTAGGCCGGGTCCAAGAGACCCAGTACTTC
TRBV28	NA	TRBJ1-4	NA	CASRGGRLANEKLFF	TGTGCCAGCAGGGGGGGGCGGTTGGCTAATGAAAAACTGTTTTTT
TRBV29-1	TRBD1	TRBJ2-3	once	CSPGQGQGPDTQYF	TGCAGCCCTGGACAGGGACAGGGTCCAGATACGCAGTATTTT
TRBV6-1	NA	TRBJ1-6	few	CASSEGGGSSYNSPLHF	TGTGCCAGCAGTGAAGGCGGGGGTAGCTCCTATAATTCACCCCTCCACTTT
TRBV18	NA	TRBJ1-1	NA	CASSPLGAVNTEAFF	TGTGCCAGCTCACCACTTGGGGCGGTGAACACTGAAGCTTTCTTT
TRBV28	NA	TRBJ1-1	NA	CASSLWEGTGGYEAFF	TGTGCCAGCAGTTTATGGGAAGGGACGGGGGGTTATGAAGCTTTCTTT